The sequence of this T cell receptor beta chain was determined in a study of blood T cell repertoires in COVID-19 (dated by TCRdb to 2020 to 2021). With respect to the entire study: Samples covering the acute and convalescent phases of COVID-19 were provided by collaborators in the United States, Italy and Spain. A de-identified subject ID, COVID-19 status, age in years and sex were almost always included in the sample metadata. Deeply sampled blood TCRbeta repertoires from subjects exposed to, actively infected with, or recovered from COVID-19 were included in the dataset. HLA class I and class II types, where available, came from metadata supplied by the sample provider rather than from assay-based typing. The material from the prospective study consisted of cDNA or gDNA derived from T cells, B-cell-depleted T cells, or PBMCs. The repertoires were released in a freely available public database intended as a resource for research on the immune response to SARS-CoV-2. Samples were obtained from the ongoing ImmuneRACE study (first 160 participants) and from 1,254 subjects provided by 6 global collaborators. Study-wide findings and limitations: The quantity of clinical and demographic metadata differed by source and by participant and was supplied without curation.

The cysteine opens and the phenylalanine closes a CDR3 of 13 amino acids. Just the 39-base CDR3 DNA is kept, in frame starting at base 1. According to the germline V gene (reference sequence), CDR1 reads LNHDA and CDR2 reads SQIVND. V loses 6 bases of germline sequence and J loses 1 base, and the interval between the two ends is 10 bases. Participants in the prospective study were enrolled through a virtual design, were aged roughly 18 to 90 years, and lived in 20 to 30 United States geographic areas. To assign participants to cohorts, the prospective study relied on clinical history that participants themselves reported in a screening survey and a study questionnaire. Exposed participants had been in contact, within 2 weeks of entering the study, with a person who had a PCR-confirmed or clinician-diagnosed case of COVID-19. Each participant in the prospective study had whole blood, serum and a nasopharyngeal or oropharyngeal swab collected by mobile phlebotomists. Prospective study participants could optionally give additional blood draws and questionnaires over an approximately two-month period. Prospective study blood samples were shipped either frozen or at room temperature before DNA extraction.

TCRbeta CDR3 regions were amplified from genomic DNA using the immunoSEQ Assay, a bias-controlled multiplex PCR. The authors processed their data as follows. The number of nucleated cells in each sample was estimated from the amplification of reference gene primers within the assay. To quantify the absolute abundance of each unique TCRbeta CDR3 rearrangement, sequence reads were collapsed and filtered. For each sample, productive Simpson clonality was calculated by taking the square root of Simpson's diversity index across productive rearrangements. TCRdb holds this immuneACCESS table with in-frame rearrangements only. Some clones are missing; in checked studies, unresolved V genes explain under half, and the rest has no known cause. V, J and clone size are those of that table, while D and trimming were read from the DNA. Here the sample has 140,000 to 150,000 clones; 84% occur a single time. The ten largest clones add up to 5% to 7% of the sample.

About this clone itself: The target of this receptor is not known. No base quality values were provided; no much bigger clone lies one nucleotide off.

The material sequenced was PBMCs or T cells enriched from blood (not recorded which). The clonotype was recovered from a woman aged 45-65 years who had been exposed to COVID-19. This sequence uses TRBV19 and TRBJ2-7; no D gene can be assigned with confidence. For the CDR3, the sequence is CASSRQRSYEQYF. The DNA sequence follows: TGTGCCAGTAGCCGCCAGAGGTCCTACGAGCAGTACTTC.